Below, 12 T cell receptor beta chains from the same sample are listed, as sequenced in a study of cytomegalovirus exposure and HLA in healthy donors. PCR primers comprised 60 Vbeta and 13 Jbeta primers. This table comes from immunoSEQ multiplex PCR, and its TCRdb copy is limited to in-frame clones, with some not included. The data hold some 200,000 clones, with just under 70% observed a single time. Sequenced sample: PBMCs. The source of these receptors is a man aged 40-49 years in good health and CMV-seropositive.

V gene TRBV6-5 combines with J gene TRBJ1-2, with D unresolved. From germline, CDR1 is MNHEY and CDR2 SVGAGI. This CDR3 has 13 residues. Deletions cut 6 bases from V and 7 bases from J, with 15 bases between. CDR3 coding DNA: TGTGCCAGCAGCTCGCACCAACGAGGTGGCTACACCTTC. This encodes CASSSHQRGGYTF.

The gene calls are TRBV5-1 and TRBJ1-5; the D gene is possibly TRBD1 (5 bases). Germline V lookup: CDR1 SGHRS, CDR2 YFSETQ. Trimming pared 3 bases from V and 3 bases from J, leaving 10 bases between. This CDR3 has 14 amino acids. CDR3 DNA: TGCGCCAGCAGCTATGACAGCCCCAATCAGCCCCAGCATTTT. Amino acid sequence: CASSYDSPNQPQHF.

The V gene is TRBV5-4, the J gene TRBJ2-7; 9 positions agree with TRBD1. V dropped 4 bases and J dropped 2; count of bases not matched to a gene: 4. The CDR3 runs 14 residues. CDR1 is SGHNT and CDR2 is YYREEE in the germline V gene (reference sequence). CDR3 amino acids: CASSRDRDPYEQYF. As DNA, the CDR3 is TGTGCCAGCAGCCGGGACAGGGACCCCTACGAGCAGTACTTC.

This clone appeared a few times. The chain carries TRBV9 and TRBJ2-7, with 12 bases matching TRBD2. This CDR3 spans 17 amino acids. V lost 0 bases, J lost 3 bases, and 7 bases stayed unmatched. Germline CDR1 is SGDLS and CDR2 is YYNGEE. The CDR3 region has the DNA TGTGCCAGCAGCGTAGGACCCGGGACTAGCGGGCGCTACGAGCAGTACTTC. This gives the protein CASSVGPGTSGRYEQYF.

This clone was seen only a few times. V is TRBV6-6 and J is TRBJ1-2; TRBD1 might be the D (6 bases). The germline gives CDR1 MNHNY, CDR2 SVGAGI (reference sequence). The CDR3 has 15 amino acids. Trimming took off 0 bases at V and 3 bases at J, with 11 bases between the two ends. Here the CDR3 reads CASSYSAGADYGYTF. In DNA form, the CDR3 reads TGTGCCAGCAGTTACTCGGCGGGGGCGGACTATGGCTACACCTTC.

This clone was seen once. The chain has TRBV7-9 and TRBJ2-3, with 9 bases that match TRBD1. The CDR3 contains 15 residues. Germline trimming cut 5 bases from V and 1 base from J; bases unmatched to any gene: 4. Germline V gene sequence: CDR1 SEHNR, CDR2 FQNEAQ (reference sequence). CDR3 sequence: CASSQDRGGTDTQYF. CDR3 in DNA: TGTGCCAGCAGCCAGGACAGGGGTGGCACAGATACGCAGTATTTT.

The V and J genes are TRBV16 and TRBJ1-4; possible D gene TRBD1, 6 bases. The V end was cut by 4 bases, the J end by 0 bases, with 15 bases between. This CDR3 has 17 residues. Germline V gene data show CDR1 as KGHSY and CDR2 as FQNENV. CDR3 loop: CASSLQTGLATNEKLFF. In nucleotides, the CDR3 is TGTGCCAGCAGCCTCCAAACAGGGCTTGCAACTAATGAAAAACTGTTTTTT.

The chain is built from TRBV27 and TRBJ2-1, with D perhaps matching TRBD2 (6 bases). The CDR3 extends over 17 amino acids. The germline V and J ends were trimmed by 2 bases and 0 bases, with 14 bases remaining between them. Germline loops: CDR1 MNHEY, CDR2 SMNVEV (reference sequence). The chain's CDR3 is CASSLGGWVSSYNEQFF. The CDR3 DNA reads as TGTGCCAGCAGTTTAGGGGGGTGGGTTAGCTCCTACAATGAGCAGTTCTTC.

This chain links TRBV28 with TRBJ2-3, with a possible D match to TRBD1 (5 bases). Per germline, CDR1 MDHEN and CDR2 SYDVKM. The CDR3 extends over 14 amino acids. Deletions cut 5 bases from V and 2 bases from J, with 11 bases between. This CDR3 reads CASSPRQLTDTQYF. The DNA of the CDR3 is TGTGCCAGCAGTCCCCGACAGCTCACAGATACGCAGTATTTT.

The V and J genes are TRBV25-1 and TRBJ1-2; 7 nucleotides line up with TRBD1. The V gene's germline CDR1 is MGHDK and CDR2 SYGVNS. The CDR3 contains 12 residues. V shed 10 bases, J shed 8 bases, and the junction held 10 bases outside the gene matches. This CDR3 reads CATHGTVGGYTF. CDR3 DNA sequence: TGTGCCACCCACGGGACAGTAGGAGGCTACACCTTC.

This clone has just a few counts. The rearrangement joins TRBV7-6 to TRBJ2-5; 9 bases fit TRBD1. This CDR3 is 14 amino acids long. V was clipped by 4 bases and J by 7 bases; unmatched bases: 7. The germline V gene encodes CDR1 SGHVS and CDR2 FNYEAQ. The CDR3 is CASSSRDREGTQYF. The DNA for the CDR3 is TGTGCCAGCAGCTCTAGGGACAGGGAGGGGACCCAGTACTTC.

The rearrangement uses TRBV29-1 and TRBJ1-5, with a tentative D call TRBD1 (6 bases). This CDR3 region has 12 residues. The V end was cut by 6 bases, the J end by 4 bases, with 10 bases between. CDR1 SQVTM and CDR2 ANQGSEA come from the germline V gene. The CDR3 here is CSVRDTNQPQHF. In nucleotides, the CDR3 is TGCAGCGTCCGGGACACTAATCAGCCCCAGCATTTT. Filled out from reference TRBV29-1 and TRBJ1-5, the complete variable domain reads SAVISQKPSRDICQRGTSLTIQCQVDSQVTMMFWYRQQPGQSLTLIATANQGSEATYESGFVIDKFPISRPNLTFSTLTVSNMSPEDSSIYLCSVRDTNQPQHFGDGTRLSIL.